The entry below gives a single T cell receptor beta chain sequence along with its context. The data were taken from a study of cytomegalovirus exposure and HLA in healthy donors. PCR involved 60 Vbeta and 13 Jbeta primers. Generated by immunoSEQ multiplex PCR, the TCRdb table keeps only in-frame clones and is missing some. The ten top clones account for around 11%, within a sample of approximately 50,000 clones. Germline CDR1 reads WSHSY; CDR2 reads SAAADI. V lost 6 bases and J 2 bases, leaving 11 bases between the germline ends. There are 13 residues in the CDR3. Sequenced sample: PBMCs. The V call is TRBV10-2, the J call TRBJ2-7; possibly TRBD2 for D (5 bases). The receptor was isolated from a man between 18 and 35 years old in good health and CMV-seropositive. The CDR3 coding sequence is TGCGCCAGCAGCCCGGGATCTGCCTACGAGCAGTACTTC. As protein: CASSPGSAYEQYF.